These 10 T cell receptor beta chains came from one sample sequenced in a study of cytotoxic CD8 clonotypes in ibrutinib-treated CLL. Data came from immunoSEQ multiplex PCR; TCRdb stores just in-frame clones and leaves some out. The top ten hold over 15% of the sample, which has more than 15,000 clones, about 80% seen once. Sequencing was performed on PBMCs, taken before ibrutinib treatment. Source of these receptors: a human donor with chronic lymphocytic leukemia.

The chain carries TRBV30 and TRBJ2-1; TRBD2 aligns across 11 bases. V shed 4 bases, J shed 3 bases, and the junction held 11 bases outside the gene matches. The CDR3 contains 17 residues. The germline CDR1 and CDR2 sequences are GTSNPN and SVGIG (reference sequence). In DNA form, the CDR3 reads TGTGCCTGGAAGGGAGGGGGACTAGCGGTAGACTACAATGAGCAGTTCTTC. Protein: CAWKGGGLAVDYNEQFF. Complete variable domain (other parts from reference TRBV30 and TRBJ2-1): SQTIHQWPATLVQPVGSPLSLECTVEGTSNPNLYWYRQAAGRGLQLLFYSVGIGQISSEVPQNLSASRPQDRQFILSSKKLLLSDSGFYLCAWKGGGLAVDYNEQFFGPGTRLTVL.

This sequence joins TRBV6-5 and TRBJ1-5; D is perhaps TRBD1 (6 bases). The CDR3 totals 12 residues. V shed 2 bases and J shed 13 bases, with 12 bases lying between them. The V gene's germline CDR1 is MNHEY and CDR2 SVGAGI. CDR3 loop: CASSYVPGQQHF. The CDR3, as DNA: TGTGCCAGCAGTTACGTTCCAGGACAGCAGCATTTT.

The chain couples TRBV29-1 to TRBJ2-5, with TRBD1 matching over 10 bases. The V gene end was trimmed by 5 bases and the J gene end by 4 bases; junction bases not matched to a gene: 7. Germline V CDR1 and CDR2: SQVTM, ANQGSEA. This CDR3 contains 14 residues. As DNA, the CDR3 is TGCAGCGTTCCCGGGACAGGGGTTGTAGAGACCCAGTACTTC. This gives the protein CSVPGTGVVETQYF. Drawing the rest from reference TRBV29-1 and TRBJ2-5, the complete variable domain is SAVISQKPSRDICQRGTSLTIQCQVDSQVTMMFWYRQQPGQSLTLIATANQGSEATYESGFVIDKFPISRPNLTFSTLTVSNMSPEDSSIYLCSVPGTGVVETQYFGPGTRLLVL.

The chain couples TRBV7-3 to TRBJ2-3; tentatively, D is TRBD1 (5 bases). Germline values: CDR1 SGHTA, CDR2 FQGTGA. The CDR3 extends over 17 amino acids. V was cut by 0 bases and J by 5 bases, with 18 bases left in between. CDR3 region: CASSLTSSGFDRDTQYF. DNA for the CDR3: TGTGCCAGCAGCTTAACGTCTTCCGGGTTTGACAGAGATACGCAGTATTTT.

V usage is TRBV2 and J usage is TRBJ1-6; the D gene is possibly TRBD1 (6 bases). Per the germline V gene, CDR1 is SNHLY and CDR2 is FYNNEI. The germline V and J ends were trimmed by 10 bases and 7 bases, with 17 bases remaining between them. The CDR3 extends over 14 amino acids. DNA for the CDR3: TGTGCCAACGGAAGGGGGTATCTCAATTCACCCCTCCACTTT. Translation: CANGRGYLNSPLHF.

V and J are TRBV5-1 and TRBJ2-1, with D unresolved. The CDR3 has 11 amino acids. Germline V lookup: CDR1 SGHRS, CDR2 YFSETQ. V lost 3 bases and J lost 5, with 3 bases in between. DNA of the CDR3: TGCGCCAGCAGCTCAAACAATGAGCAGTTCTTC. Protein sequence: CASSSNNEQFF.

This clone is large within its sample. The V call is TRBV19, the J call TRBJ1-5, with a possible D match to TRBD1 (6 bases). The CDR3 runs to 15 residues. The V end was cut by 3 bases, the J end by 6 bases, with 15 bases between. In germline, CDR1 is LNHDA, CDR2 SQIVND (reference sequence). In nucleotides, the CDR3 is TGTGCCAGTAGTATGGGTGCGACAGGAGGTCAGCCCCAGCATTTT. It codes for CASSMGATGGQPQHF.

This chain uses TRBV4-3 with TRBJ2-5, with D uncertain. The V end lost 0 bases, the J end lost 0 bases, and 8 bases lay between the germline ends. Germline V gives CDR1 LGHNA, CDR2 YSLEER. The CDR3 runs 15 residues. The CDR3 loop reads CASSQDLQDQETQYF. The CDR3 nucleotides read TGCGCCAGCAGCCAAGATTTGCAAGACCAAGAGACCCAGTACTTC.

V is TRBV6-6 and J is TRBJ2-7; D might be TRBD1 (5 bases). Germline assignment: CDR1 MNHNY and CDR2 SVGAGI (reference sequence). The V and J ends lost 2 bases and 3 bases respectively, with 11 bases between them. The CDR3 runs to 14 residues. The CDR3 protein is CASSYGPQGYEQYF. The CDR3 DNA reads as TGTGCCAGCAGTTACGGCCCCCAGGGCTACGAGCAGTACTTC.

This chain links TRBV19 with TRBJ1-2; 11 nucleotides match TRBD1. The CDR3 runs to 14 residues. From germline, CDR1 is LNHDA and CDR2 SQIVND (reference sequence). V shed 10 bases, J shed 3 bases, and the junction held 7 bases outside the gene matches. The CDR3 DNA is TGTGCCACCCTAAGGACAGGGGGCGACTATGGCTACACCTTC. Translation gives CATLRTGGDYGYTF.